Listed below are T cell receptor beta chains from one sample, sequenced in a study of blood T cell repertoires in COVID-19. Method: immunoSEQ multiplex PCR; TCRdb's copy keeps in-frame clones and lacks some. The table lists about 310,000 clones, approximately 89% of them singletons, with approximately 9.4% in the top ten. Sequencing was carried out using PBMCs or T cells enriched from blood (not recorded which). Every receptor here comes from a woman between 35 and 50 years old who had recovered from COVID-19. The CDR3 runs from the conserved cysteine through the conserved F or W. A D gene is named only where the DNA matches it firmly. Size is omitted from some rows. Given values are once, few, many or a class for expanded clones.

V gene	J gene	D gene	clone size	CDR3 protein	CDR3 DNA
TRBV5-1	TRBJ1-1	NA	NA	CASSLTSIRNTEAFF	TGCGCCAGCAGCTTGACCTCGATCAGGAACACTGAAGCTTTCTTT
TRBV7-9	TRBJ2-2	NA	once	CASSGSRDGELFF	TGTGCCAGCAGCGGCTCGAGGGACGGGGAGCTGTTTTTT
TRBV30	TRBJ2-5	NA	NA	CAWSLGGRGRETQYF	TGTGCCTGGAGTTTAGGAGGGAGAGGAAGAGAGACCCAGTACTTC
TRBV6-5	TRBJ2-5	TRBD2	NA	CASRTSGEETQYF	TGTGCCTCCCGGACTAGCGGGGAAGAGACCCAGTACTTC
TRBV4-3	TRBJ1-1	NA	once	CASSQEEEANTEAFF	TGCGCCAGCAGCCAAGAGGAGGAGGCGAACACTGAAGCTTTCTTT
TRBV3-1/TRBV3-2	TRBJ2-1	NA	NA	CASSPPTGSSYNEQFF	TGTGCCAGCAGCCCGCCTACTGGGAGCTCCTACAATGAGCAGTTCTTC
TRBV7-6	TRBJ1-1	NA	NA	CASRFRVGTEAFF	TGTGCCAGCAGGTTCAGGGTGGGCACTGAAGCTTTCTTT
TRBV7-3	TRBJ1-1	NA	once	CASSFEGRADTEAFF	TGTGCCAGCAGCTTCGAGGGAAGAGCAGACACTGAAGCTTTCTTT
TRBV29-1	TRBJ1-1	TRBD1	NA	CSVAQGANTEAFF	TGCAGCGTTGCACAGGGGGCAAACACTGAAGCTTTCTTT
TRBV5-1	TRBJ2-7	TRBD1	few	CASSGQGYEQYF	TGCGCCAGCAGCGGACAGGGCTACGAGCAGTACTTC
TRBV11-2	TRBJ2-7	NA	NA	CASTSGGRAGFGEQYF	TGTGCCAGCACCTCCGGGGGACGGGCAGGGTTTGGGGAGCAGTACTTC
TRBV2	TRBJ1-2	NA	once	CARGEGGGYTF	TGTGCCAGAGGAGAGGGTGGGGGCTACACCTTC
TRBV12-3/TRBV12-4	TRBJ1-1	NA	once	CASSSGRVTEAFF	TGTGCCAGCAGTTCAGGGAGGGTAACTGAAGCTTTCTTT
TRBV27	TRBJ2-7	NA	NA	CASSLGAGRLEQYF	TGTGCCAGCAGTTTGGGGGCAGGGAGACTCGAGCAGTACTTC
TRBV5-1	TRBJ1-5	NA	NA	CASSLGSGNQPQHF	TGCGCCAGCAGCTTGGGATCCGGGAATCAGCCCCAGCATTTT
TRBV28	TRBJ2-2	NA	NA	CASSLTETVTGELFF	TGTGCCAGCAGTTTAACGGAGACAGTCACCGGGGAGCTGTTTTTT
TRBV7-5	TRBJ1-2	NA	NA	CARSLGGQGCGYTF	TGTGCCAGAAGCCTAGGAGGACAGGGGTGTGGCTACACCTTC
TRBV30	TRBJ1-5	NA	NA	CAWSAGHQNQPQHF	TGTGCCTGGAGTGCGGGACACCAGAACCAGCCCCAGCATTTT
TRBV2	TRBJ2-7	NA	once	CASSDLYGQPYEQYF	TGTGCCAGCAGTGATCTCTACGGACAACCCTACGAGCAGTACTTC
TRBV4-3	TRBJ1-3	TRBD1	NA	CASSQDGTGDGNTIYF	TGCGCCAGCAGCCAAGATGGGACAGGGGATGGAAACACCATATATTTT
TRBV5-4	TRBJ2-1	NA	once	CASITGYNEQFF	TGTGCCAGCATCACAGGGTACAATGAGCAGTTCTTC
TRBV5-8	TRBJ2-7	NA	NA	CASSFQGRYEQYF	TGTGCCAGCAGCTTCCAGGGCCGCTACGAGCAGTACTTC
TRBV2	TRBJ2-7	TRBD1	NA	CASSRGQGSYEQYF	TGTGCCAGCAGCCGAGGACAGGGGTCCTACGAGCAGTACTTC
TRBV7-7	TRBJ1-1	NA	NA	CASSPNGTRITEAFF	TGTGCTAGCAGCCCCAACGGGACAAGGATCACTGAAGCTTTCTTT
TRBV18	TRBJ1-2	NA	NA	CASSPGGDGYTF	TGTGCCAGCTCACCAGGGGGCGACGGCTACACCTTC
TRBV12-5	TRBJ2-3	TRBD1	NA	CASGSGTGTDTQYF	TGTGCTAGTGGTTCCGGGACAGGCACAGATACGCAGTATTTT
TRBV5-1	TRBJ1-2	TRBD1	NA	CASSSPGQLNYGYTF	TGCGCCAGCAGCTCTCCGGGACAGCTTAACTATGGCTACACCTTC
TRBV19	TRBJ2-7	TRBD2	few	CASSALAGTSGGAYSYEQYF	TGTGCCAGTAGTGCACTAGCCGGGACTAGCGGGGGGGCCTATTCCTACGAGCAGTACTTC
TRBV28	TRBJ2-1	TRBD2	NA	CASSPGDGLAGWNNEQFF	TGTGCCAGCAGTCCAGGGGACGGACTAGCGGGGTGGAACAATGAGCAGTTCTTC
TRBV18	TRBJ2-7	TRBD2	few	CASSPTLAGGPDEQYF	TGTGCCAGCTCACCAACATTAGCGGGAGGGCCTGACGAGCAGTACTTC
TRBV7-9	TRBJ2-1	TRBD2	NA	CASSSTSGRTDEQFF	TGTGCCAGCAGCTCGACTAGCGGGAGAACGGATGAGCAGTTCTTC
TRBV18	TRBJ2-7	TRBD2	NA	CASSPKATSYLEQYF	TGTGCCAGCTCACCGAAGGCGACTAGCTACTTGGAGCAGTACTTC
TRBV18	TRBJ2-7	NA	NA	CASSIRRDFYEQYF	TGTGCCAGCTCAATAAGGCGGGACTTCTACGAGCAGTACTTC
TRBV7-9	TRBJ1-1	NA	NA	CASVTDRALNTEAFF	TGTGCCAGCGTCACGGACAGAGCATTGAACACTGAAGCTTTCTTT
TRBV15	TRBJ2-5	NA	NA	CATPRSSIQETQYF	TGTGCCACACCCCGGTCGAGCATTCAAGAGACCCAGTACTTC
TRBV6-6	TRBJ2-1	TRBD1	NA	CASGTGTGLYNEQFF	TGTGCCAGCGGGACCGGGACAGGGCTCTACAATGAGCAGTTCTTC
TRBV2	TRBJ2-7	TRBD1	NA	CASRLNRDRSYEQYF	TGTGCCAGCAGGCTAAACCGGGACAGGTCCTACGAGCAGTACTTC
TRBV12-3/TRBV12-4	TRBJ2-5	NA	NA	CASREGLQETQYF	TGTGCCAGCAGGGAGGGACTTCAAGAGACCCAGTACTTC
TRBV9	TRBJ2-2	TRBD1	NA	CASSVGSGGVTGELFF	TGTGCCAGCAGCGTAGGATCAGGGGGTGTCACCGGGGAGCTGTTTTTT
TRBV5-4	TRBJ2-5	TRBD1	few	CASSLTGGGEETQYF	TGTGCCAGCAGCCTCACAGGGGGCGGCGAAGAGACCCAGTACTTC
TRBV7-2	TRBJ2-1	TRBD1	NA	CASSLVGGQDRRNEQFF	TGTGCCAGCAGCTTAGTTGGCGGACAGGACAGAAGGAATGAGCAGTTCTTC
TRBV7-6	TRBJ2-5	TRBD1	NA	CASSLAGQRAGTQYF	TGTGCCAGCAGCTTAGCGGGACAGCGAGCTGGGACCCAGTACTTC
TRBV19	TRBJ1-1	NA	NA	CASSIGGGTEAFF	TGTGCCAGTAGTATCGGGGGTGGGACTGAAGCTTTCTTT
TRBV15	TRBJ2-1	NA	NA	CATSSSSYSYNEQFF	TGTGCCACCAGCAGCTCTAGCTACTCCTACAATGAGCAGTTCTTC
TRBV27	TRBJ1-3	NA	NA	CASHPVLTGLKSGNTIYF	TGTGCCAGCCACCCGGTCCTTACAGGCCTAAAGAGCGGGAACACCATATATTTT
TRBV19	TRBJ2-1	TRBD2	NA	CASSIGGLAGPNEQFF	TGTGCCAGTAGTATAGGTGGACTAGCGGGGCCGAATGAGCAGTTCTTC
TRBV5-4	TRBJ1-1	NA	NA	CASSQGVTPQNTEAFF	TGTGCCAGCAGCCAAGGAGTTACACCGCAGAACACTGAAGCTTTCTTT
TRBV21-1	TRBJ2-7	NA	NA	CASSHGQGGHEQYF	TGTGCCAGCAGCCACGGACAGGGGGGCCACGAGCAGTACTTC
TRBV2	TRBJ2-1	TRBD2	NA	CASSRLPPGTSGANEQFF	TGTGCCAGCAGTCGACTCCCGCCCGGGACTAGCGGGGCCAATGAGCAGTTCTTC
TRBV7-9	TRBJ2-1	TRBD2	NA	CASSSLAGEALGEQFF	TGTGCCAGCAGTTCATTAGCGGGAGAAGCGTTGGGTGAGCAGTTCTTC
TRBV3-1/TRBV3-2	TRBJ1-6	TRBD1	NA	CASSHAPGQGNSPLHF	TGTGCCAGCAGCCACGCTCCGGGACAGGGTAATTCACCCCTCCACTTT
TRBV18	TRBJ2-5	NA	NA	CASSPSGSQETQYF	TGTGCCAGCTCACCTTCCGGGTCCCAAGAGACCCAGTACTTC
TRBV6-2/TRBV6-3	TRBJ2-7	TRBD2	NA	CASSFRLAGALSYEQYF	TGTGCCAGCAGTTTTCGACTAGCGGGGGCTCTTTCCTACGAGCAGTACTTC
TRBV27	TRBJ2-3	TRBD1	once	CASSQMTGGRSDTQYF	TGTGCCAGCAGCCAAATGACAGGGGGCAGATCAGATACGCAGTATTTT
TRBV7-3	TRBJ2-1	NA	few	CASSLGGSNEQFF	TGTGCCAGCAGCTTGGGCGGGTCGAATGAGCAGTTCTTC
TRBV6-5	TRBJ1-2	TRBD1	NA	CASSFRTGGIYGYTF	TGTGCCAGCAGTTTCCGGACAGGGGGCATCTATGGCTACACCTTC
TRBV5-1	TRBJ2-3	NA	NA	CASSLAGTDTDTQYF	TGCGCCAGCAGCCTGGCGGGGACAGATACAGATACGCAGTATTTT
TRBV15	TRBJ2-1	NA	NA	CATSKDSNNEQFF	TGTGCCACCAGCAAGGACAGTAACAATGAGCAGTTCTTC
TRBV18	TRBJ2-6	NA	NA	CASSGRNSGANVLTF	TGTGCCAGCTCGGGCAGGAACTCTGGGGCCAACGTCCTGACTTTC